This is a list of T cell receptor beta chains from one sample in a study of Graves' ophthalmopathy and Graves' hyperthyroidism. From the multiplex PCR reads, TCRdb called clonotypes with MiXCR, one entry per CDR3 protein. Of over 500,000 distinct CDR3 sequences listed, about a fifth are singletons. Specimen: peripheral blood. These receptors all come from a woman between 18 and 29 years old with stable Graves' hyperthyroidism. Some clones in this sample may be carry-over from other donors' samples. CDR3s include the opening cysteine and the closing phenylalanine or tryptophan. The order of the fields is CDR3 protein, CDR3 DNA, CDR3 length, D gene, V gene, clone size, J gene. D genes are given only for firm matches. For some rows the clone size is stated as once, few or many, or as a class when expanded; others skip it.

cdr3_aa: CASSYSRGAPYEQYF
cdr3_nt: TGTGCCAGCAGTTACTCTCGGGGGGCACCCTACGAGCAGTACTTC
cdr3_length: 15
d_call: NA
v_call: TRBV6-5
clone_size: many
j_call: TRBJ2-7

cdr3_aa: CASSLVPVNYGYTF
cdr3_nt: TGTGCCAGCAGCTTAGTACCAGTTAACTATGGCTACACCTTC
cdr3_length: 14
d_call: NA
v_call: TRBV7-9
clone_size: many
j_call: TRBJ1-2

cdr3_aa: CSARQGAVGNTIYF
cdr3_nt: TGCAGTGCTAGGCAGGGGGCAGTTGGAAACACCATATATTTT
cdr3_length: 14
d_call: TRBD1
v_call: TRBV20-1
clone_size: few
j_call: TRBJ1-3

cdr3_aa: CASSFKLRDQPQHF
cdr3_nt: TGTGCCAGCAGCTTCAAACTTAGGGATCAGCCCCAGCATTTT
cdr3_length: 14
d_call: NA
v_call: TRBV2
clone_size: many
j_call: TRBJ1-5

cdr3_aa: CSVVSAEKAFF
cdr3_nt: TGCAGCGTTGTGTCGGCCGAGAAAGCTTTCTTT
cdr3_length: 11
d_call: NA
v_call: TRBV29-1
clone_size: few
j_call: TRBJ1-1

cdr3_aa: CSARSTFSGNTIYF
cdr3_nt: TGCAGTGCTCGGTCAACTTTCTCTGGAAACACCATATATTTT
cdr3_length: 14
d_call: NA
v_call: TRBV20-1
clone_size: many
j_call: TRBJ1-3

cdr3_aa: CASNLSGRNTEAFF
cdr3_nt: TGTGCCAGCAACCTAAGTGGACGGAACACTGAAGCTTTCTTT
cdr3_length: 14
d_call: NA
v_call: TRBV12-3/TRBV12-4
clone_size: NA
j_call: TRBJ1-1

cdr3_aa: CASSLWANNQPQHF
cdr3_nt: TGTGCCAGCAGTTTATGGGCGAACAATCAGCCCCAGCATTTT
cdr3_length: 14
d_call: NA
v_call: TRBV27
clone_size: many
j_call: TRBJ1-5

cdr3_aa: CATSRDSLAEQYF
cdr3_nt: TGTGCCACCAGCAGAGATAGTTTGGCTGAGCAGTACTTC
cdr3_length: 13
d_call: NA
v_call: TRBV15
clone_size: many
j_call: TRBJ2-7

cdr3_aa: CASIFRDGWTSGYEQYF
cdr3_nt: TGTGCCAGCATATTTAGGGACGGATGGACTAGCGGCTACGAGCAGTACTTC
cdr3_length: 17
d_call: TRBD2
v_call: TRBV6-1
clone_size: NA
j_call: TRBJ2-7

cdr3_aa: CSVGTAEYFEAFF
cdr3_nt: TGCAGCGTGGGGACAGCGGAATACTTTGAAGCTTTCTTT
cdr3_length: 13
d_call: TRBD1
v_call: TRBV29-1
clone_size: many
j_call: TRBJ1-1

cdr3_aa: CATSGIQGAGNTIYF
cdr3_nt: TGTGCCACCAGCGGGATACAGGGAGCTGGAAACACCATATATTTT
cdr3_length: 15
d_call: NA
v_call: TRBV15
clone_size: many
j_call: TRBJ1-3

cdr3_aa: CASKGQLGGPSYEQYF
cdr3_nt: TGCGCCAGCAAGGGGCAGTTGGGCGGACCCTCCTACGAGCAGTACTTC
cdr3_length: 16
d_call: NA
v_call: TRBV10-2
clone_size: many
j_call: TRBJ2-7

cdr3_aa: CASSLRGRGAFF
cdr3_nt: TGTGCCAGCAGTTTAAGGGGAAGGGGAGCTTTCTTT
cdr3_length: 12
d_call: NA
v_call: TRBV12-3/TRBV12-4
clone_size: many
j_call: TRBJ1-1

cdr3_aa: CASSLEGLAHYEQYF
cdr3_nt: TGTGCCAGCAGTTTAGAGGGACTAGCCCACTACGAGCAGTACTTC
cdr3_length: 15
d_call: TRBD2
v_call: TRBV27
clone_size: NA
j_call: TRBJ2-7

cdr3_aa: CASSQLHSFYEQYF
cdr3_nt: TGCGCCAGCAGCCAACTCCACAGTTTCTACGAGCAGTACTTC
cdr3_length: 14
d_call: NA
v_call: TRBV4-1
clone_size: many
j_call: TRBJ2-7

cdr3_aa: CAWRLSGIGATGELFF
cdr3_nt: TGTGCCTGGAGGCTTAGCGGGATAGGGGCCACCGGGGAGCTGTTTTTT
cdr3_length: 16
d_call: TRBD2
v_call: TRBV30
clone_size: many
j_call: TRBJ2-2

cdr3_aa: CASIRSDRDGGINQPQHF
cdr3_nt: TGTGCCAGCATTCGCTCCGACAGAGACGGGGGAATCAATCAGCCCCAGCATTTT
cdr3_length: 18
d_call: NA
v_call: TRBV6-4
clone_size: many
j_call: TRBJ1-5

cdr3_aa: CASSPAANSNSPLHF
cdr3_nt: TGTGCCAGCAGCCCAGCTGCTAACTCTAATTCACCCCTCCACTTT
cdr3_length: 15
d_call: NA
v_call: TRBV4-2
clone_size: NA
j_call: TRBJ1-6

cdr3_aa: CASRTGTGPNQPQHF
cdr3_nt: TGTGCCAGCAGAACCGGGACAGGGCCCAATCAGCCCCAGCATTTT
cdr3_length: 15
d_call: TRBD1
v_call: TRBV6-1
clone_size: many
j_call: TRBJ1-5

cdr3_aa: CASSSGTRGETQYF
cdr3_nt: TGTGCCAGCAGCTCCGGGACTAGGGGAGAGACCCAGTACTTC
cdr3_length: 14
d_call: TRBD2
v_call: TRBV7-9
clone_size: many
j_call: TRBJ2-5

cdr3_aa: CATSRGGDQPQHF
cdr3_nt: TGTGCCACCAGCAGAGGGGGCGACCAGCCCCAGCATTTT
cdr3_length: 13
d_call: NA
v_call: TRBV15
clone_size: NA
j_call: TRBJ1-5